The source of this T cell receptor beta chain is a study of regulatory T cells in long-lasting Graves disease. Relying on iRepertoire HTBI primers and Arm-PCR of CDR3 regions, the team built TCR beta libraries. One entry per CDR3 protein results from TCRdb running MiXCR on the multiplex PCR reads. This table holds about 320,000 distinct CDR3 sequences, over 15% found once. Sample time point: newly diagnosed GD, antithyroid drugs for less than 3 months. There was RNA extracted from PBMCs, and the TCR library was made from it. This clonotype was picked up a small number of times. The CDR3 length is 14 residues. Germline CDR1 reads SGHDT; CDR2 reads YYEEEE. With 0 bases removed from V and 4 bases from J, the gap between germline ends came to 7 bases.

The origin of this receptor is a female donor with Graves disease. The rearrangement uses TRBV5-6 and TRBJ2-2; D possibly corresponds to TRBD2 (5 bases). Sequenced here: peripheral blood mononuclear cells (PBMCs), sampled at new diagnosis, from a patient treated with antithyroid drugs. This CDR3 reads CASSLVRGTGELFF. CDR3 nucleotides: TGTGCCAGCAGCTTGGTTCGGGGCACCGGGGAGCTGTTTTTT.